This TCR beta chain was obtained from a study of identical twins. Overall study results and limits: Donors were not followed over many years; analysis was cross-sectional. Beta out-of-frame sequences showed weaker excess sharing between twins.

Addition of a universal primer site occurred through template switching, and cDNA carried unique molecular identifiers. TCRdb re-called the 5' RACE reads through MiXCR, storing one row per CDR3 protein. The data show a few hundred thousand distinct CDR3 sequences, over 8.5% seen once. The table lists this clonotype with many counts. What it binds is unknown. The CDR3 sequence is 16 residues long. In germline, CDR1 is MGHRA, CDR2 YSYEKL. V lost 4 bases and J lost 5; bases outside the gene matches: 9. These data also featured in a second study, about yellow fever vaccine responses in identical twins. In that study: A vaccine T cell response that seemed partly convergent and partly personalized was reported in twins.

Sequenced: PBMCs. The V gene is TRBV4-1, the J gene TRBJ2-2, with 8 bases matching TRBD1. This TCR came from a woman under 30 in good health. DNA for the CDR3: TGCGCCAGCAGCCCTAGAACAGGGGGTCCGACCGGGGAGCTGTTTTTT. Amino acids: CASSPRTGGPTGELFF.